This T cell receptor (beta chain) was obtained from a study of shared clonotypes between healthy human individuals. Study information: Donor composition was a couple of women and three men, aged 18 to 49.

The protocol was immunoSEQ multiplex PCR, while the TCRdb copy is restricted to in-frame clones and leaves out a portion. The sample has about 1 million clones, under 80% seen once. The V gene's germline CDR1 is SGHTA and CDR2 FQGNSA. The CDR3 length is 14 residues. V gave up 4 bases and J gave up 5 bases; unmatched junction bases: 5. Whole-study findings and limits: Non-shared clonotypes showed lower generation probabilities than clonotypes common to all four donors.

About this clone: Antigen unknown.

The chain couples TRBV7-2 to TRBJ1-2; 9 nucleotides align to TRBD1. The source is a young man in good health. Sequencing used memory CD4+ T cells sorted from blood. Subset denoted: CD45RA-negative fraction. The CDR3 loop is CASSSDRGWYGYTF. CDR3 nucleotides: TGTGCCAGCAGCTCCGACAGGGGGTGGTATGGCTACACCTTC.